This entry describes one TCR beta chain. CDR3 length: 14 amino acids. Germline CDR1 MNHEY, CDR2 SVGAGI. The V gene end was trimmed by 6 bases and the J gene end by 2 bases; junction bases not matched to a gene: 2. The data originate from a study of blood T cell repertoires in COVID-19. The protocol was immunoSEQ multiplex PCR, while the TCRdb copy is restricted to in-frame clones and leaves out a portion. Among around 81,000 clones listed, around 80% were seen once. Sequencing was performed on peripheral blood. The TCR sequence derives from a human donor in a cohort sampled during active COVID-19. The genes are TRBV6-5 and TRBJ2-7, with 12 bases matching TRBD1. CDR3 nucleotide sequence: TGTGCCAGCAGACGGGACAGGGGGCCCTACGAGCAGTACTTC. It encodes CASRRDRGPYEQYF.